Listed below are T cell receptor beta chains from one sample, sequenced in a study of blood T cell repertoires in COVID-19. Generated by immunoSEQ multiplex PCR, the TCRdb table keeps only in-frame clones and is missing some. Of tens of thousands of clones in the sample, about nine tenths were seen once. Source material: peripheral blood. Receptors were obtained from a woman in her 70s with active COVID-19. CDR3s include the opening cysteine and the closing phenylalanine or tryptophan. The D gene is left open where the match is weak. Clone size is stated in some rows and not others, as once, few, many or a class when expanded.

TRBJ2-4,TRBV27,.,once,TGTGCCAGCAGAGCCGGGGGTGAGGGAAACATTCAGTACTTC,CASRAGGEGNIQYF
TRBJ1-1,TRBV28,.,once,TGTGCCAGCATCCCCGGCGGGGCAAAAGGCACTGAAGCTTTCTTT,CASIPGGAKGTEAFF
TRBJ2-1,TRBV10-3,TRBD1,.,TGTGCCATCAGTGCCGCTAACGGACAGGGGTCGAATGAGCAGTTCTTC,CAISAANGQGSNEQFF
TRBJ2-5,TRBV28,TRBD1,.,TGTGCCAGCAGTCCGTACCTCGGGACAGGGTATCAAGAGACCCAGTACTTC,CASSPYLGTGYQETQYF
TRBJ2-7,TRBV10-3,TRBD2,.,TGTGCCATCGGCGGCACGCTAGCGGGAGGGATAGACTCCTACGAGCAGTACTTC,CAIGGTLAGGIDSYEQYF
TRBJ2-3,TRBV28,.,few,TGTGCCAGCAGTTTATTCCGCCCGGCGGGCCACAGGGTCACAGATACGCAGTATTTT,CASSLFRPAGHRVTDTQYF
TRBJ2-7,TRBV24-1,TRBD1,.,TGTGCCACCAGTGGAGGGGGCGTCTACGAGCAGTACTTC,CATSGGGVYEQYF
TRBJ2-7,TRBV27,TRBD1,.,TGTGCCAGCAGTTTTTTAAAGGGGGCAAACTACGAGCAGTACTTC,CASSFLKGANYEQYF
TRBJ2-3,TRBV21-1,.,.,TGTGCCAGCAGCAAAGAGGACAGGGGGGATAGTAACGTTATGAGGGATACGCAGTATTTT,CASSKEDRGDSNVMRDTQYF
TRBJ2-5,TRBV28,TRBD2,.,TGTGCCAGCAGCCGGACTAGCGGGAGGTTACAAGAGACCCAGTACTTC,CASSRTSGRLQETQYF
TRBJ1-5,TRBV19,TRBD1,few,TGTGCCAGTAGTAGTTCCACGGGGACAGGGATGCAGCCCCAGCATTTT,CASSSSTGTGMQPQHF
TRBJ2-3,TRBV10-3,TRBD2,.,TGTGCCACCCGCACCAGTGGACTAGCTCTAGGAGGCACAGATACGCAGTATTTT,CATRTSGLALGGTDTQYF
TRBJ2-1,TRBV5-1,TRBD1,.,TGCGCCAGCAGCCCCGGGACAGGGTTAGGGCTGGGGGCGAATGAGCAGTTCTTC,CASSPGTGLGLGANEQFF
TRBJ2-3,TRBV11-2,.,.,TGTGCCAGCAGCTTAGTACGGGGAGGCAGAGATACGCAGTATTTT,CASSLVRGGRDTQYF
TRBJ2-1,TRBV25-1,TRBD1,.,TGTGCCAGCAGTGATTCAGGGGGCTACAACTACAATGAGCAGTTCTTC,CASSDSGGYNYNEQFF
TRBJ2-1,TRBV11-3,.,.,TGTGCCAGCAGCTCGCGGGTTGGGCGCTACAATGAGCAGTTCTTC,CASSSRVGRYNEQFF
TRBJ2-7,TRBV6-6,.,.,TGTGCCAGCACCGAAACAGGGATCCGCTACGAGCAGTACTTC,CASTETGIRYEQYF
TRBJ1-3,TRBV28,TRBD1,few,TGTGCCAGCAGCACCGCTCCCGGGACAGGGGCCTACTCTGGAAACACCATATATTTT,CASSTAPGTGAYSGNTIYF
TRBJ2-3,TRBV29-1,.,.,TGCAGCGTTGAAGATCCGGGAGAAAGAGATACGCAGTATTTT,CSVEDPGERDTQYF
TRBJ2-1,TRBV2,TRBD2,.,TGTGCCAGCAGTGAAGAGTTAGCGGGAGAACGGAATGAGCAGTTCTTC,CASSEELAGERNEQFF
TRBJ1-6,TRBV13,.,.,TGTGCCAGCAGCTCGTACAGGAGCCCCTCCTATAATTCACCCCTCCACTTT,CASSSYRSPSYNSPLHF
TRBJ1-4,TRBV15,TRBD1,.,TGTGCCACCAGCAGAAGACAGGGAACTAATGAAAAACTGTTTTTT,CATSRRQGTNEKLFF
TRBJ2-1,TRBV10-3,TRBD2,.,TGTGCCATCAGTGACGGGACTAGCGGCGCCTCTGAGCAGTTCTTC,CAISDGTSGASEQFF
TRBJ2-5,TRBV5-4,TRBD2,.,TGTGCCAGCAGCCGGAGCGGGAGCCGAGAGACCCAGTACTTC,CASSRSGSRETQYF
TRBJ1-2,TRBV6-4,.,.,TGTGCCAGCAGTGATTCGACAACCGGCTACACCTTC,CASSDSTTGYTF
TRBJ1-3,TRBV28,TRBD1,.,TGTGCCAGCAGTTACATGACGGACAGGGCTGGAAACACCATATATTTT,CASSYMTDRAGNTIYF
TRBJ2-1,TRBV5-4,TRBD2,.,TGTGCCAGCAGCTTGGGACTAGCGCCTAACAATGAGCAGTTCTTC,CASSLGLAPNNEQFF
TRBJ2-7,TRBV19,TRBD1,.,TGTGCCAGCGAGGGACAGGGGACTTACGAGCAGTACTTC,CASEGQGTYEQYF